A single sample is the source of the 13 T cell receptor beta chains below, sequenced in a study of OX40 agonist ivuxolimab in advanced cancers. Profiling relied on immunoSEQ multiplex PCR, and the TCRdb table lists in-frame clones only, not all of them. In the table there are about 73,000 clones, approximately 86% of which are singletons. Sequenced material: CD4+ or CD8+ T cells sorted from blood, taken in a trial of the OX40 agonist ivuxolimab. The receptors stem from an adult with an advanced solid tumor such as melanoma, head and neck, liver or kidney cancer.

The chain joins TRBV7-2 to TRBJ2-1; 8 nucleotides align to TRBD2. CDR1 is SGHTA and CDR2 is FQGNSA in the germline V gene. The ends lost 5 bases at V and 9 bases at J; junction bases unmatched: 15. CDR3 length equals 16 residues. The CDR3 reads CASSRPPGLVRREQFF. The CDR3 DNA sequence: TGTGCCAGCAGCCGACCCCCGGGACTAGTACGTCGTGAGCAGTTCTTC.

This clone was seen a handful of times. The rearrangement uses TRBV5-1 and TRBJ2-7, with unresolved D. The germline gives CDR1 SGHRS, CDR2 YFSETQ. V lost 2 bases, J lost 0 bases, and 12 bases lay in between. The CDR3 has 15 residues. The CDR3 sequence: CASSLGKGSSYEQYF. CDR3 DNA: TGCGCCAGCAGCTTAGGAAAGGGAAGCTCCTACGAGCAGTACTTC.

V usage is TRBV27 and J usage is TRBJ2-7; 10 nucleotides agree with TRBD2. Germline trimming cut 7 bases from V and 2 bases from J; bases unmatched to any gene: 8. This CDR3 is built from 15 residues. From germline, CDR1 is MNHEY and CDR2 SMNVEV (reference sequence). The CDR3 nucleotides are TGTGCCAGCACCTTCACTAGCGGGGTACCCTACGAGCAGTACTTC. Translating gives CASTFTSGVPYEQYF.

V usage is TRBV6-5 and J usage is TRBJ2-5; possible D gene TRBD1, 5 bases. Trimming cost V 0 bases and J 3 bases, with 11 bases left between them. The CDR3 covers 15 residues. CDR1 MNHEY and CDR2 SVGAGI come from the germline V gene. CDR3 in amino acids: CASSYSVAGKETQYF. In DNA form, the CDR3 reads TGTGCCAGCAGTTACTCGGTCGCAGGGAAAGAGACCCAGTACTTC.

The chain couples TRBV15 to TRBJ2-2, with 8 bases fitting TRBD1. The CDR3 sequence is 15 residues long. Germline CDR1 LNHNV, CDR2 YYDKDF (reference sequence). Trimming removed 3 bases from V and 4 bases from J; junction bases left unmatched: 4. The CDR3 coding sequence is TGTGCCACCAGCAGGGACAGGGTTCGCACCGGGGAGCTGTTTTTT. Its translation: CATSRDRVRTGELFF.

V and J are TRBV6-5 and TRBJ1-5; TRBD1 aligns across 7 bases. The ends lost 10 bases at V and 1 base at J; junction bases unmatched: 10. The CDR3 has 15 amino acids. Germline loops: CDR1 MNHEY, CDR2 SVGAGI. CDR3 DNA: TGTGCCACCCGACAGGGTACACGGAGCAATCAGCCCCAGCATTTT. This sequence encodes CATRQGTRSNQPQHF.

CDR3 amino acids: CASSLEQGGTYEQYF. CDR3 bases: TGTGCCAGCAGCTTAGAGCAGGGTGGAACCTACGAGCAGTACTTC. The J gene is TRBJ2-7, the V gene TRBV7-9; tentatively, D is TRBD1 (5 bases). Trimming shortened V by 1 base and J by 2 bases, and 12 bases separated the two germline ends. Germline assignment: CDR1 SEHNR and CDR2 FQNEAQ (reference sequence). CDR3 size: 15 residues.

CDR3 in amino acids: CASSPQPGNTIYF. The CDR3 DNA follows: TGCGCCAGCAGCCCACAGCCGGGAAACACCATATATTTT. V is TRBV10-1 and J is TRBJ1-3; no firm D call. Germline CDR1 reads WNHNN; CDR2 reads SYGVQD (reference sequence). Trimming pared 6 bases from V and 4 bases from J, leaving 10 bases between. The CDR3 has 13 residues.

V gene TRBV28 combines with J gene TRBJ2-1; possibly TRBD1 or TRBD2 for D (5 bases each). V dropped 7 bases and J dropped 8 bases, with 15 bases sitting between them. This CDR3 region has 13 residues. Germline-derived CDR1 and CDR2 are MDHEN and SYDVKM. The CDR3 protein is CASTGDPRYEQFF. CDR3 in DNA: TGTGCCAGCACTGGGGACCCACGATATGAGCAGTTCTTC.

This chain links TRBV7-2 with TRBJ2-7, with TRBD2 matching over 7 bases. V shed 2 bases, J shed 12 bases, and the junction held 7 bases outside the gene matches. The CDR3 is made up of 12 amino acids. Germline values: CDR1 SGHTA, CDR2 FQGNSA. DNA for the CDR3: TGTGCCAGCAGCTTAAGGCGGGAGATATGGTACTTC. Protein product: CASSLRREIWYF.

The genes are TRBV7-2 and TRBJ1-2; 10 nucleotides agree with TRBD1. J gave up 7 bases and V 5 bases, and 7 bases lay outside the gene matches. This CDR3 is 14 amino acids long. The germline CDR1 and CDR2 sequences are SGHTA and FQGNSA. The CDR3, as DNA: TGTGCCAGCAGCACCAGACAGGGGGCGCTTGGCTACACCTTC. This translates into CASSTRQGALGYTF.

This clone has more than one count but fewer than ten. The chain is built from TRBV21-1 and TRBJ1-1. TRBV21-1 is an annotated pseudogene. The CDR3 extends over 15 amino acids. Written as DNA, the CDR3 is TGTGCCAGCAGCAAAGAGTTCCCCGGGAGCACTGAAGCTTTCTTT. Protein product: CASSKEFPGSTEAFF.

CDR3: CASSRPGGSGNTEAFF. The CDR3 region has the DNA TGTGCCAGCTCGAGGCCAGGCGGCTCCGGGAACACTGAAGCTTTCTTT. The chain carries TRBV28 and TRBJ1-1; the D is unclear. Trimming shortened V by 8 bases and J by 1 base, and 20 bases separated the two germline ends. The CDR3 length is 16 residues. Per the germline V gene, CDR1 is MDHEN and CDR2 is SYDVKM.